Below, one T cell receptor beta chain is given with its context. The germline V gene has CDR1 SGHTA and CDR2 FQGNSA. The CDR3 has 14 amino acids. After removal of 5 bases from V and 7 bases from J, the junction contained 6 bases not matched to a gene. 60 Vbeta and 13 Jbeta primers were used in PCR. Original analysis: Roughly 81 million unique TCR beta chains, roughly 10 million shared, were counted in a later analysis. Using immunoSEQ multiplex PCR, the repertoire was profiled, and TCRdb retains in-frame clones only, with some absent. Clone size and the V and J calls come from that table; the DNA yielded D and trimming. The sample contains roughly 130,000 clones, 80% to 85% of which appear only once. This specimen belongs to a study of cytomegalovirus exposure and HLA in healthy donors.

The origin of this receptor is a man younger than 40 in good health and CMV-seronegative. This chain links TRBV7-2 with TRBJ1-2; 11 positions match TRBD1. The sample comprised PBMCs. CDR3 in DNA: TGTGCCAGCAGCAGTTGGACAGGGGGCTCTGGCTACACCTTC. This sequence encodes CASSSWTGGSGYTF.